The source of this T cell receptor beta chain is a study of cytomegalovirus exposure and HLA in healthy donors. CDR1 is LNHDA, CDR2 SQIVND, per germline (reference sequence). CDR3 length: 14 residues. Between the trimmed V and J ends, which lost 5 bases and 5 bases, there was a span of 13 bases. Use of 60 Vbeta and 13 Jbeta primers characterized the PCR. The table came from immunoSEQ multiplex PCR; TCRdb's copy has only in-frame clones and leaves some out. Found here are around 300,000 clones, 72% of them singletons; the top ten hold 2% to 2.5%. Sequenced sample: PBMCs. The V call is TRBV19, the J call TRBJ2-1; D may be TRBD2 (6 bases). The clonotype was recovered from a female donor in good health and CMV-seronegative. This chain's CDR3 is CASSFSGTHNEQFF. The CDR3 coding sequence is TGTGCCAGTAGTTTCTCCGGGACTCACAATGAGCAGTTCTTC.